Following are 25 T cell receptor beta chains from one sample sequenced in a study of shared clonotypes between healthy human individuals. TCRdb's table, derived via immunoSEQ multiplex PCR, lists solely in-frame clones and lacks some. The sample consists of over a million clones, 95% to 99% of them appearing once. Sequencing was performed on naive CD4+ T cells sorted from blood. Subset of the sample: CD45RA+ positively selected. The receptor source for this set is a man younger than 45 in good health.

V is TRBV5-1 and J is TRBJ1-4; D gene unclear. The CDR3 consists of 17 residues. Germline V gives CDR1 SGHRS, CDR2 YFSETQ. The germline V and J ends were trimmed by 0 bases and 4 bases, with 16 bases remaining between them. The CDR3 loop reads CASSLESHAALNEKLFF. CDR3 coding DNA: TGCGCCAGCAGCTTGGAATCGCACGCCGCCCTTAATGAAAAACTGTTTTTT.

The rearrangement joins TRBV5-4 to TRBJ2-5; D tentatively reads TRBD1 or TRBD2 (5 bases each). This CDR3 has 15 amino acids. Trimming removed 0 bases at V and 8 bases at J, with 17 bases between. CDR1 is SGHNT, CDR2 YYREEE, per germline (reference sequence). CDR3 nucleotide sequence: TGTGCCAGCAGCTTGGGGGACGGTATTAGGGGAACCCAGTACTTC. It yields the protein CASSLGDGIRGTQYF.

V is TRBV7-8 and J is TRBJ2-1; 16 nucleotides match TRBD2. The CDR3 totals 19 residues. The germline V gene encodes CDR1 SGHVS and CDR2 FQNEAQ. V shed 10 bases and J 0 bases; nucleotides not matched to a gene: 12. The CDR3, as DNA: TGTGCCATAACGACGGGACTAGCGGGAGGGACGAGCTCCTACAATGAGCAGTTCTTC. Translating it yields CAITTGLAGGTSSYNEQFF.

This rearrangement joins TRBV5-1 to TRBJ2-1; D remains ambiguous. Trimming shortened V by 0 bases and J by 0 bases, and 13 bases separated the two germline ends. This CDR3 comprises 17 residues. The germline CDR1 and CDR2 sequences are SGHRS and YFSETQ. Written as DNA, the CDR3 is TGCGCCAGCAGCTTGGATATTGCTGCTAGCTCCTACAATGAGCAGTTCTTC. Amino acids: CASSLDIAASSYNEQFF. The variable domain in full, with the rest retrieved from reference TRBV5-1 and TRBJ2-1, is KAGVTQTPRYLIKTRGQQVTLSCSPISGHRSVSWYQQTPGQGLQFLFEYFSETQRNKGNFPGRFSGRQFSNSRSEMNVSTLELGDSALYLCASSLDIAASSYNEQFFGPGTRLTVL.

This clone was found once. The chain couples TRBV4-1 to TRBJ2-7; 11 nucleotides line up with TRBD2. The germline CDR1 and CDR2 sequences are MGHRA and YSYEKL. The CDR3 has 17 amino acids. Germline trimming cut 3 bases from V and 3 bases from J; bases unmatched to any gene: 10. The CDR3 protein is CASSQPLAGGAFYEQYF. The CDR3, as DNA: TGCGCCAGCAGCCAGCCCTTAGCGGGAGGGGCTTTCTACGAGCAGTACTTC.

The rearrangement links TRBV7-3 to TRBJ2-2; 15 bases match TRBD2. Germline CDR1 reads SGHTA; CDR2 reads FQGTGA. The CDR3 spans 17 residues. J gave up 5 bases and V 4 bases, and 5 bases lay outside the gene matches. For the CDR3, the DNA is TGTGCCAGCAGCTCTTCCGGGACTAGCGGGGGGACCGGGGAGCTGTTTTTT. This translates into CASSSSGTSGGTGELFF.

This rearrangement joins TRBV9 to TRBJ1-1, with D uncertain. This CDR3 is built from 14 residues. V shed 0 bases and J shed 6 bases, with 12 bases lying between them. CDR1 is SGDLS, CDR2 YYNGEE, per germline. CDR3 coding DNA: TGTGCCAGCAGCGTAGCCGGGGTCGGTTCTGAAGCTTTCTTT. The encoded protein is CASSVAGVGSEAFF.

The rearrangement uses TRBV7-2 and TRBJ2-1, with 8 bases that match TRBD2. The CDR3 contains 17 residues. Germline lookup yields CDR1 SGHTA and CDR2 FQGNSA. Losses at the gene ends were 2 bases for V and 7 bases for J; bases not matched to a gene: 13. In nucleotides, the CDR3 is TGTGCCAGCAGCTTACATGGTAGCGGGGTAGGGCGGAATGAGCAGTTCTTC. This encodes CASSLHGSGVGRNEQFF.

The V and J genes are TRBV7-9 and TRBJ2-7, with TRBD1 matching 8 bases. V lost 5 bases, J lost 7 bases, and 7 bases stayed unmatched. CDR1 and CDR2 from the germline V gene are SEHNR and FQNEAQ (reference sequence). CDR3 length: 13 amino acids. The CDR3 spells CASSRLTGGEQYF. The CDR3 DNA reads as TGTGCCAGCAGCCGGCTAACAGGGGGAGAGCAGTACTTC.

This clone was observed a single time. The CDR3 protein is CASRPPTNTEAFF. CDR3 bases: TGTGCCAGCAGACCCCCGACGAACACTGAAGCTTTCTTT. The rearrangement uses TRBV6-6 and TRBJ1-1; no definite D call. The CDR3 has 13 residues. Germline V gives CDR1 MNHNY, CDR2 SVGAGI (reference sequence). V was trimmed by 6 bases and J by 1 base, leaving 9 bases between them.

In its sample, this clone was seen once. The V and J genes are TRBV7-9 and TRBJ2-3; possibly TRBD1 or TRBD2 for D (5 bases each). Trimming took 4 bases from V and 1 from J, leaving 15 bases between them. Looked up from germline, CDR1 is SEHNR and CDR2 is FQNEAQ (reference sequence). CDR3 length equals 16 residues. Here the CDR3 DNA reads TGTGCCAGCAGCTCCGGACACGGAGGTGGCACAGATACGCAGTATTTT. Translating gives CASSSGHGGGTDTQYF.

This clone occurred once. J is TRBJ2-3 and V is TRBV4-3; D gene ambiguous. There are 14 residues in the CDR3. CDR1 is LGHNA, CDR2 YSLEER, per germline. The V end lost 0 bases, the J end lost 5 bases, and 9 bases lay between the germline ends. CDR3 coding DNA: TGCGCCAGCAGCCAAGAGGGTAGACAAGATACGCAGTATTTT. It codes for CASSQEGRQDTQYF.

Concerning this clone itself: The same CDR3 is also encoded by other DNA sequences in this sample. J is TRBJ1-1 and V is TRBV29-1; TRBD1 matches at 8 bases. V trimming: 7 bases; J trimming: 1 base; junction bases outside the gene matches: 2. The CDR3 has 12 residues. Looked up from germline, CDR1 is SQVTM and CDR2 is ANQGSEA. CDR3 DNA sequence: TGCAGCGCCGACAGGGGGAACACTGAAGCTTTCTTT. Amino acid sequence: CSADRGNTEAFF.

The rearrangement links TRBV4-2 to TRBJ2-1; 9 bases agree with TRBD2. V trimming: 1 base; J trimming: 0 bases; junction bases outside the gene matches: 1. Germline-derived CDR1 and CDR2 are LGHNA and YNFKEQ. The CDR3 contains 16 residues. The CDR3 bases are TGTGCCAGCAGCCAAGGACTAGCGGACTCCTACAATGAGCAGTTCTTC. Translating it yields CASSQGLADSYNEQFF.

The J gene is TRBJ1-1, the V gene TRBV6-5; D might be TRBD1 (5 bases). CDR3 length equals 13 residues. With 5 bases removed from V and 11 bases from J, the gap between germline ends came to 18 bases. Germline loops: CDR1 MNHEY, CDR2 SVGAGI. Here the CDR3 DNA reads TGTGCCAGCAGTCCAGCCCCGGGCGAGGGGGCTTTCTTT. Protein: CASSPAPGEGAFF.

The table lists this clone with a count of one. V usage is TRBV18 and J usage is TRBJ1-2; no reliable D call. This CDR3 has 13 residues. In germline, CDR1 is KGHSH, CDR2 LQKENI. Trimming removed 1 base at V and 4 bases at J, with 7 bases between. CDR3 sequence reads: CASSPLGSYGYTF. The CDR3 nucleotides are TGTGCCAGCTCACCACTCGGCAGCTATGGCTACACCTTC.

The CDR3 region has the DNA TGTGCCAGCAGCTTATTAGCCCGTGGGTCGGAGTTCTTC. Encoded protein: CASSLLARGSEFF. The J gene is TRBJ2-1, the V gene TRBV7-3, with D unclear. Trimming stripped 2 bases from V and 14 bases from J, with 16 bases between. CDR1 and CDR2 (germline): SGHTA, FQGTGA. The CDR3 consists of 13 residues.

This clone occurred once. V gene TRBV7-8 combines with J gene TRBJ1-2; D gene uncertain. V was pared by 1 base and J by 7 bases, with 19 bases between. The germline gives CDR1 SGHVS, CDR2 FQNEAQ. This CDR3 is 16 amino acids long. CDR3 sequence reads: CASSLGLRVLGGGYTF. DNA for the CDR3: TGTGCCAGCAGCTTAGGCTTACGAGTTCTTGGAGGTGGCTACACCTTC.

V and J are TRBV16 and TRBJ1-2, with 10 positions matching TRBD1. This CDR3 contains 14 residues. Germline V gene sequence: CDR1 KGHSY, CDR2 FQNENV. V was pared by 6 bases and J by 7 bases, with 8 bases of the junction left unmatched. The CDR3 nucleotides are TGTGCCAGCAGTCGGGACAGGGGAGATAGTGGCTACACCTTC. Protein: CASSRDRGDSGYTF.

The gene calls are TRBV7-2 and TRBJ2-7; 9 bases match TRBD1. Trimming at V came to 5 bases and at J to 3 bases, leaving 8 bases not matched to a gene. This CDR3 is built from 15 residues. Germline CDR1 reads SGHTA; CDR2 reads FQGNSA. The CDR3 sequence: CASSNTGTGNYEQYF. The CDR3 DNA reads as TGTGCCAGCAGCAACACCGGGACAGGGAACTACGAGCAGTACTTC.

The rearrangement uses TRBV7-2 and TRBJ2-3; 11 bases map to TRBD2. CDR3 length: 17 residues. With 1 base clipped from V and 4 bases from J, the junction kept 7 bases outside the gene matches. Germline CDR1 reads SGHTA; CDR2 reads FQGNSA. The CDR3: CASSLVPLAGGSDTQYF. CDR3 sequence (DNA): TGTGCCAGCAGCTTAGTACCGCTAGCGGGAGGTTCAGATACGCAGTATTTT.

The chain is built from TRBV4-1 and TRBJ2-2, with D possibly matching TRBD2 (5 bases). Between the trimmed V and J ends, which lost 1 base and 3 bases, there was a span of 9 bases. Per germline, CDR1 MGHRA and CDR2 YSYEKL. The CDR3 runs to 15 residues. Written as DNA, the CDR3 is TGCGCCAGCAGCCAAGGGAGCGGATACACCGGGGAGCTGTTTTTT. Protein sequence: CASSQGSGYTGELFF.

The V gene is TRBV28, the J gene TRBJ1-5; D remains ambiguous. The CDR3 is 12 amino acids. Per the germline V gene, CDR1 is MDHEN and CDR2 is SYDVKM. V shed 10 bases and J shed 7 bases, with 14 bases lying between them. Here the CDR3 reads CAISLLAQPQHF. CDR3 coding DNA: TGTGCCATCAGCTTGTTGGCCCAGCCCCAGCATTTT.

CDR3 residues: CAWSKPSGFEQYF. DNA of the CDR3: TGTGCCTGGAGTAAGCCTTCAGGGTTCGAGCAGTACTTC. The chain uses TRBV30 and TRBJ2-7, with a possible D match to TRBD1 (5 bases). Trimming took 2 bases from V and 6 from J, leaving 14 bases between them. The CDR3 contains 13 residues. Germline loops: CDR1 GTSNPN, CDR2 SVGIG (reference sequence). The full variable domain, its missing parts supplied by reference TRBV30 and TRBJ2-7, is SQTIHQWPATLVQPVGSPLSLECTVEGTSNPNLYWYRQAAGRGLQLLFYSVGIGQISSEVPQNLSASRPQDRQFILSSKKLLLSDSGFYLCAWSKPSGFEQYFGPGTRLTVT.

This chain connects TRBV2 to TRBJ1-1; D gene ambiguous. The CDR3 extends over 14 amino acids. The germline gives CDR1 SNHLY, CDR2 FYNNEI. The V end lost 2 bases, the J end lost 1 base, and 8 bases lay between the germline ends. CDR3 coding DNA: TGTGCCAGCAGTGAACTCGGCGGGAACACTGAAGCTTTCTTT. This sequence encodes CASSELGGNTEAFF.